The T cell receptor (beta chain) under discussion was sequenced for a study of shared clonotypes between healthy human individuals. Findings and caveats of the study: Approximately 4.9% of naive CD4 clonotypes were shared across a few donors. Estimated richness was generally greater in naive than memory subsets. Though the depth was large, rarefaction showed that sorted-subset sequencing was incomplete.

Assay: immunoSEQ multiplex PCR; the TCRdb copy retains only in-frame clones and omits some. The top ten hold about a quarter of the sample, which has about 700,000 clones, 92% seen once. In the naive CD8 group, cells lacked CD45RO and were positively selected for CCR7, so terminally differentiated effector memory CD45RA+ cells were left out. The V gene end was trimmed by 0 bases and the J gene end by 2 bases; junction bases not matched to a gene: 8. Germline CDR1 reads LNHNV; CDR2 reads YYDKDF (reference sequence). The CDR3 runs to 18 residues. As to this clone: No antigen is known for it.

This TCR was sampled from a man aged 25 to 40 in good health. The chain is built from TRBV15 and TRBJ2-3, with TRBD2 matching over 10 bases. The sequencing input was naive CD8+ T cells sorted from blood. CDR3 protein: CATSRDLGLADPTDTQYF. The CDR3 region has the DNA TGTGCCACCAGCAGAGATCTAGGACTAGCGGACCCCACAGATACGCAGTATTTT.